The 11 T cell receptor beta chains presented below share a single source sample, sequenced in a study of T-cell reconstitution after alpha-beta-depleted transplantation in children. This sample's TCRbeta library carried unique molecular identifier barcodes. Using its own MiXCR run on the PCR reads, TCRdb lists one record per CDR3 protein. The sample lists hundreds of thousands of distinct CDR3 sequences; about 12% were seen once. The source was PBMCs from the stem cell graft donor, collected from the stem cell graft. The receptors stem from a human donor who donated a stem cell graft to a child with combined immunodeficiency.

V and J are TRBV7-6 and TRBJ2-1; 10 nucleotides align to TRBD2. The germline gives CDR1 SGHVS, CDR2 FNYEAQ. Trimming removed 2 bases from V and 7 bases from J; junction bases left unmatched: 20. The CDR3 is 20 residues long. The CDR3 sequence is CASSLRSIQRGGTSRNEQFF. The CDR3 DNA sequence: TGTGCCAGCAGCTTACGTAGCATCCAGCGGGGGGGCACAAGTAGGAATGAGCAGTTCTTC.

Note on this clonotype: A read error may account for a junction end that differs from germline. V is TRBV7-2 and J is TRBJ2-1, with TRBD2 matching over 12 bases. Germline V gene lookup returns CDR1 SGHTA and CDR2 FQGNSA. The CDR3 consists of 16 residues. CDR3 coding DNA: TGTGCCAGCAGCATAGCTAGCGGGGGGGCCTACAATGAGCAGTTCTTC. Amino acid sequence: CASSIASGGAYNEQFF.

The rearrangement joins TRBV11-3 to TRBJ2-5, with a tentative D call TRBD2 (5 bases). V lost 2 bases and J lost 5, with 15 bases in between. The CDR3 runs 15 residues. Germline V gene data show CDR1 as SGHNT and CDR2 as YENEEA. Here the CDR3 reads CASSLRSGLGETQYF. CDR3 nucleotide sequence: TGTGCCAGCAGCTTACGAAGCGGCTTGGGGGAGACCCAGTACTTC.

This clonotype has just a few counts. V gene TRBV6-1 combines with J gene TRBJ2-6; D is ambiguous. V lost 8 bases, J lost 0 bases, and 8 bases lay in between. The germline V gene encodes CDR1 MNHNS and CDR2 SASEGT. This CDR3 has 14 residues. CDR3 protein: CASGRDSGANVLTF. CDR3 DNA: TGTGCCAGCGGCCGTGACTCTGGGGCCAACGTCCTGACTTTC.

This clonotype was detected many times. The gene calls are TRBV29-1 and TRBJ2-7, with 13 bases identical to TRBD2. Germline CDR1 is SQVTM and CDR2 is ANQGSEA. V dropped 4 bases and J dropped 5; count of bases not matched to a gene: 2. The CDR3 runs to 13 residues. CDR3 coding DNA: TGCAGCGTTGGGACTAGCGGGAGCCACGAGCAGTACTTC. Protein: CSVGTSGSHEQYF.

This clonotype was recorded many times. This chain connects TRBV15 to TRBJ2-7; TRBD2 matches 9 bases. This CDR3 region has 16 residues. Germline lookup yields CDR1 LNHNV and CDR2 YYDKDF (reference sequence). Trimming took 0 bases from V and 5 from J; bases not matched to a gene: 8. The CDR3 bases are TGTGCCACCAGCAGAGATCAGACGCGGGAGGGCCACGAGCAGTACTTC. It codes for CATSRDQTREGHEQYF.

V and J are TRBV10-3 and TRBJ1-4; no firm D call. Germline CDR1 ENHRY, CDR2 SYGVKD. The CDR3 is 13 residues long. V lost 0 bases, J lost 8 bases, and 7 bases lay in between. CDR3 sequence: CAISESSGEKLFF. CDR3 bases: TGTGCCATCAGTGAGTCGAGTGGCGAAAAACTGTTTTTT.

V usage is TRBV3-1 and J usage is TRBJ2-2, with 12 bases that match TRBD2. The germline V gene has CDR1 LGHDT and CDR2 YNNKEL (reference sequence). This CDR3 has 16 residues. The junction had 8 bases not matched to a gene; V was cut back by 7 bases and J by 5 bases. CDR3 sequence reads: CASTLWTSGATGELFF. CDR3 coding DNA: TGTGCCAGCACCCTATGGACTAGCGGGGCTACCGGGGAGCTGTTTTTT.

This clonotype was observed a few times. The gene calls are TRBV7-9 and TRBJ2-1, with 8 positions matching TRBD1. Germline CDR1 reads SEHNR; CDR2 reads FQNEAQ (reference sequence). The V segment lost 2 bases and the J segment 2 bases; nucleotides outside the gene matches: 5. The CDR3 has 16 residues. CDR3 sequence (DNA): TGTGCCAGCAGCTTATCTAGGACAGGGCCCTACAATGAGCAGTTCTTC. Residues: CASSLSRTGPYNEQFF.

This clonotype appeared many times. The genes are TRBV5-6 and TRBJ2-7, with 7 bases lining up with TRBD1. The ends lost 4 bases at V and 4 bases at J; junction bases unmatched: 11. In germline, CDR1 is SGHDT, CDR2 YYEEEE. CDR3 length equals 15 residues. This CDR3 reads CASSALYRGEYEQYF. CDR3 in DNA: TGTGCCAGCAGCGCCCTCTACAGGGGAGAGTACGAGCAGTACTTC.

In the case of this clonotype: One end of the junction does not line up with germline, which may come from a read error. The chain carries TRBV12-3 or TRBV12-4 and TRBJ2-3; D might be TRBD1 (5 bases). The CDR3 spans 14 residues. Written as DNA, the CDR3 is TGTGCCAGCAGGGGCAGGTGGGGCACGGATACGCAGTATTTT. The encoded protein is CASRGRWGTDTQYF.